A selection of T cell receptor beta chains follows, all from one sample in a study of blood T cell repertoires in COVID-19. Profiling relied on immunoSEQ multiplex PCR, and the TCRdb table lists in-frame clones only, not all of them. The sample holds hundreds of thousands of clones, roughly 90% seen once. The sequenced sample was peripheral blood. These receptors all come from a man aged 18 to 29 with COVID-19, enrolled during active disease. Each CDR3 is given with its conserved first and last residue. Fields, in order: D gene, V gene, J gene, clone size, CDR3 DNA, CDR3 protein. The D gene is left open where the match is weak. Rows give clone size only sometimes, using once, few, many, or a class for an expanded clone.

TRBD2	TRBV25-1	TRBJ2-5	NA	TGTGCCAGCACCCCTAGCGGGGGAGGTCAAGAGACCCAGTACTTC	CASTPSGGGQETQYF
TRBD2	TRBV11-3	TRBJ2-7	NA	TGTGCCAGCAGGTTGGGGGCGGGAGGGCCCTACGAGCAGTACTTC	CASRLGAGGPYEQYF
TRBD2	TRBV5-1	TRBJ2-5	once	TGCGCCAGCAGCTTGGTCCCTAGCGGGGTCCAAGAGACCCAGTACTTC	CASSLVPSGVQETQYF
NA	TRBV5-5	TRBJ1-1	once	TGTGCCAGCAGCTTGGGGGACAAGAACACTGAAGCTTTCTTT	CASSLGDKNTEAFF
NA	TRBV6-5	TRBJ2-7	NA	TGTGCCAGCATTCCCCGGGATTCCTACGAGCAGTACTTC	CASIPRDSYEQYF
NA	TRBV24-1	TRBJ2-3	NA	TGTGCCACCGGAGGACTCATCGACACAGATACGCAGTATTTT	CATGGLIDTDTQYF
TRBD1	TRBV6-5	TRBJ2-3	NA	TGTGCCAGCAGCCCGGACAGGTTTCGGGATACGCAGTATTTT	CASSPDRFRDTQYF
NA	TRBV2	TRBJ1-5	NA	TGTGCCAGCAGTGGAGGGGGAAGCCAGCCCCAGCATTTT	CASSGGGSQPQHF
NA	TRBV7-9	TRBJ1-4	many	TGTGCCAGCAGCCCGACGACGGGAGTTAATGAAAAACTGTTTTTT	CASSPTTGVNEKLFF
NA	TRBV5-4	TRBJ2-5	NA	TGTGCCAGCAGCGCCCAGTTTAGCGGTCCTGAGGAGACCCAGTACTTC	CASSAQFSGPEETQYF
NA	TRBV11-2	TRBJ2-1	NA	TGTGCCAGCAGCCTACGCCGTGGGACTTCTCTATACAATGAGCAGTTCTTC	CASSLRRGTSLYNEQFF
NA	TRBV12-3/TRBV12-4	TRBJ2-5	NA	TGTGCCAGCACCGGGGACTACCAAGAGACCCAGTACTTC	CASTGDYQETQYF
TRBD1	TRBV3-1/TRBV3-2	TRBJ2-7	NA	TGTGCCAGCAGCCAAGATCGCGACAGGGCGAGGGAGCAGTACTTC	CASSQDRDRAREQYF
NA	TRBV21-1	TRBJ2-7	NA	TGTCCACGAGACAGCGGGTTATCCTACGAGCAGTACTTC	CPRDSGLSYEQYF
TRBD2	TRBV27	TRBJ2-7	few	TGTGCCAGCAGTCCTCCGCGGACTAGCTGGTCATACGAGCAGTACTTC	CASSPPRTSWSYEQYF
NA	TRBV2	TRBJ1-4	NA	TGTGCCACCGCGAGGCAGGGAAATGAAAAACTGTTTTTT	CATARQGNEKLFF
NA	TRBV10-1	TRBJ1-2	NA	TGCGCCAGCAGTGAGGACGGGTTTGGCTACACCTTC	CASSEDGFGYTF
NA	TRBV24-1	TRBJ2-5	NA	TGTGCCACCAGTCCGGCGGGTGTACCCCAAGAGACCCAGTACTTC	CATSPAGVPQETQYF